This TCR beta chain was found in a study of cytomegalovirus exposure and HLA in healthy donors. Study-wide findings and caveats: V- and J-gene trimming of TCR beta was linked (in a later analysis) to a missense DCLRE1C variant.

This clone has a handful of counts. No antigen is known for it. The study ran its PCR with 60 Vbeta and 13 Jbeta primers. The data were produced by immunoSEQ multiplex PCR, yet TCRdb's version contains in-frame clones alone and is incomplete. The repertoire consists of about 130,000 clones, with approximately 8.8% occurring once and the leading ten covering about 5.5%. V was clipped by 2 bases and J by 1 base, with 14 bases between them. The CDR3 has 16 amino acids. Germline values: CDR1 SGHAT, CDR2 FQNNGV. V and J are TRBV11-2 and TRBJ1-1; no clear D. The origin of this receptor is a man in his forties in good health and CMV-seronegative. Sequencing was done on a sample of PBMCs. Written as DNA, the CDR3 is TGTGCCAGCAGCTTAAGGAGGCGTTCCGCGAACACTGAAGCTTTCTTT. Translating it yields CASSLRRRSANTEAFF.